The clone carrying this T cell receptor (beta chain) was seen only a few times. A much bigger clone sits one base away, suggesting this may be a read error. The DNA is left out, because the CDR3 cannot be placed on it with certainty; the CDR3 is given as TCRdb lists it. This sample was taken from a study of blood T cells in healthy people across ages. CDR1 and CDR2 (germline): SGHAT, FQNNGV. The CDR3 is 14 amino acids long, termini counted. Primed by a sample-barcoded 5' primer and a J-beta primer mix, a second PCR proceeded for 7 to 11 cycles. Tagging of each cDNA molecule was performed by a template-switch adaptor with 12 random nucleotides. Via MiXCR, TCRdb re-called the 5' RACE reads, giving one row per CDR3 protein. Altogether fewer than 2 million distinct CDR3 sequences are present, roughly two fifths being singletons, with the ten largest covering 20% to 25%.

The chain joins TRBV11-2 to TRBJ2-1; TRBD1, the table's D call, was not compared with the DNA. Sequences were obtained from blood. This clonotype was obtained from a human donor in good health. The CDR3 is CASSLVGQGSWKFF.